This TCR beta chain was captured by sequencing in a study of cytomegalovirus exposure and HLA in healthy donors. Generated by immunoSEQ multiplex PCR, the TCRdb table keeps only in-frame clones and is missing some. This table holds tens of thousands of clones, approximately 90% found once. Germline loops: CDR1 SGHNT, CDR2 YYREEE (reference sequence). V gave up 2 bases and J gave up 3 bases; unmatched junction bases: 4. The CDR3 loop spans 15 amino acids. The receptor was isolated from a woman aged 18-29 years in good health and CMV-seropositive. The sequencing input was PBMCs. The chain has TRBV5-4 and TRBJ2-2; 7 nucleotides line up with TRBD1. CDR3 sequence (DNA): TGTGCCAGCAGCTTCAGACAGGGCCACACCGGGGAGCTGTTTTTT. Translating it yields CASSFRQGHTGELFF.